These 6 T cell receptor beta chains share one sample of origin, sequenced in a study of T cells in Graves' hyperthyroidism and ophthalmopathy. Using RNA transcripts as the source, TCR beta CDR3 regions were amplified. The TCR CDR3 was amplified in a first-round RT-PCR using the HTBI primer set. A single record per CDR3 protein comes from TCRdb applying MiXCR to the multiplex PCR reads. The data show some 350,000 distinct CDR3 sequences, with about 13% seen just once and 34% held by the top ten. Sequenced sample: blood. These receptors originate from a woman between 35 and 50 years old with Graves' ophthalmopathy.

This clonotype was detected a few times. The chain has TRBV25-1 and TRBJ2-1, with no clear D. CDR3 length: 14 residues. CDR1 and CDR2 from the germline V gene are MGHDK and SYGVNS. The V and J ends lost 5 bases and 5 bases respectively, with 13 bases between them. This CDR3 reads CASSLRPVDNEQFF. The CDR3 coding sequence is TGTGCCAGCAGTTTGAGACCGGTGGACAATGAGCAGTTCTTC.

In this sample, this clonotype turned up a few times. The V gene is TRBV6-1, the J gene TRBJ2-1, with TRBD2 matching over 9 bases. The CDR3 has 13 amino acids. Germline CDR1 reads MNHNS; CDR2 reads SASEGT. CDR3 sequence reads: CSGGTSRYNEQFF. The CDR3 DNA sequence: TGTTCTGGGGGGACTAGCAGATACAATGAGCAGTTCTTC.

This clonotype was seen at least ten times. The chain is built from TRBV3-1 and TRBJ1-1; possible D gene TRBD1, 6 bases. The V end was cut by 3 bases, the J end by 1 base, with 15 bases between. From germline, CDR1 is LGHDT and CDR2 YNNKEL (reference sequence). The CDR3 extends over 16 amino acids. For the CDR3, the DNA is TGTGCCAGCAGCCACCTTAGGACGGACAGGAACACTGAAGCTTTCTTT. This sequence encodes CASSHLRTDRNTEAFF.

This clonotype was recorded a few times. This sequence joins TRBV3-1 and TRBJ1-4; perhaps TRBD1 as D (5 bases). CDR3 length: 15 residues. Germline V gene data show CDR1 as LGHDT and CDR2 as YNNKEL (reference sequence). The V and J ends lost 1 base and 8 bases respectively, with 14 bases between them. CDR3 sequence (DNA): TGTGCCAGCAGCCAAGGCGGGGCCAGAGAGGAAAAACTGTTTTTT. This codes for CASSQGGAREEKLFF.

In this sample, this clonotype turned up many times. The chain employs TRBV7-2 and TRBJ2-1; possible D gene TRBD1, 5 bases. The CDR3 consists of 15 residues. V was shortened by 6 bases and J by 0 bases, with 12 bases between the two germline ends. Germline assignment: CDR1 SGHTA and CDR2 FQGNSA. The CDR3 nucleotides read TGTGCCAGCAGGGGGATAACAGGCTCCTACAATGAGCAGTTCTTC. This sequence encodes CASRGITGSYNEQFF. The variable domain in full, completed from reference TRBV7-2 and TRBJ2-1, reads GAGVSQSPSNKVTEKGKDVELRCDPISGHTALYWYRQSLGQGLEFLIYFQGNSAPDKSGLPSDRFSAERTGGSVSTLTIQRTQQEDSAVYLCASRGITGSYNEQFFGPGTRLTVL.

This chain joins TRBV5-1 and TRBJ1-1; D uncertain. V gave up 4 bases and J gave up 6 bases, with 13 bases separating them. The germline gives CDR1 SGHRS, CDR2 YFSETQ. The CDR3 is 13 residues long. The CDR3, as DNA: TGCGCCAGCAGCACGTCTTTTATATCTGAAGCTTTCTTT. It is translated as CASSTSFISEAFF.